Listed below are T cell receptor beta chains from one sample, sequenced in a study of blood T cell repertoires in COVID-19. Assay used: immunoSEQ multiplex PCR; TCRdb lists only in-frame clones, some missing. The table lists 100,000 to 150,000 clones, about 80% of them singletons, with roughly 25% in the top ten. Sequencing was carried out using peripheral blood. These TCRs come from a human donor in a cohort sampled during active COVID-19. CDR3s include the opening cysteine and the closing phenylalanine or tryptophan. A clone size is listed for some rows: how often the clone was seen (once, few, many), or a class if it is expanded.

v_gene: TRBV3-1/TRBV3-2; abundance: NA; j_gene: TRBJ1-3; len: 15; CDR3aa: CASSQGGWSGNTIYF
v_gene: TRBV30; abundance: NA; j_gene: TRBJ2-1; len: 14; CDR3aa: CAWSVGQGLDEQFF
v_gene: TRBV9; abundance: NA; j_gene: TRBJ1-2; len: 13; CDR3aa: CASSVGLGYGYTF
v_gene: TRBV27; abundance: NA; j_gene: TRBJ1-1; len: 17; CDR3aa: CASRSRQGRKMNTEAFF
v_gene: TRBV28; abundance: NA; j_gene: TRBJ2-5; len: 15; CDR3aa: CASSPRGGVQETQYF
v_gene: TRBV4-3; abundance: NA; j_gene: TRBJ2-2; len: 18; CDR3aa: CASSQDWAGGANTGELFF
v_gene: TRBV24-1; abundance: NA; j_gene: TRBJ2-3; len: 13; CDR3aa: CATSDLRGDTQYF
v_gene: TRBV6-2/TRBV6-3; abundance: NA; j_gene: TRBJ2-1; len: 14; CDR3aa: CASSGSGGAGEQFF
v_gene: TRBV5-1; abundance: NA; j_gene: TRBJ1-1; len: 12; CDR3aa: CASSRQGAEAFF
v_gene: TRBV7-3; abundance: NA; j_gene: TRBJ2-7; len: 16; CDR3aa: CASSLKRTSGPYEQYF
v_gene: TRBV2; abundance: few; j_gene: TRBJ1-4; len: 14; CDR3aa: CASRELFGGEKLFF